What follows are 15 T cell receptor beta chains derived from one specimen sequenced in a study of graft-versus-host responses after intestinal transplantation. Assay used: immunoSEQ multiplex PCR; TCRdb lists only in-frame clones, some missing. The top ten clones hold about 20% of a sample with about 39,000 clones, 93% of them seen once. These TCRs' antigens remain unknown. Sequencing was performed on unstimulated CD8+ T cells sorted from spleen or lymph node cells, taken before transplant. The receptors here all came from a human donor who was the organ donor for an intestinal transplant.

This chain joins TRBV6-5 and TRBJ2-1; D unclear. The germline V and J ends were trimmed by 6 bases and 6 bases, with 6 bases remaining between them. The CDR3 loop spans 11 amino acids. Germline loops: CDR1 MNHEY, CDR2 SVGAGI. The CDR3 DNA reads TGTGCCAGCAGCATAAGCAATGAGCAGTTCTTC. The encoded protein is CASSISNEQFF.

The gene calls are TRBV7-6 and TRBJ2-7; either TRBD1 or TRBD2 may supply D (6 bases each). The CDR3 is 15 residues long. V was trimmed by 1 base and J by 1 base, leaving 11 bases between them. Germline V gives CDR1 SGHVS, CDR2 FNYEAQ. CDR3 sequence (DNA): TGTGCCAGCAGCTTAGGGGGGGCTTTTTCCTACGAGCAGTACTTC. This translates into CASSLGGAFSYEQYF.

The CDR3 coding sequence is TGCGCCAGCAGCTCCCTTGACACCCTCTACAATGAGCAGTTCTTC. Its translation is CASSSLDTLYNEQFF. The V and J genes are TRBV5-1 and TRBJ2-1, with D unresolved. CDR3 size: 15 residues. The V gene lost 3 bases and the J gene lost 3 bases, with 13 bases spanning the gap. In germline, CDR1 is SGHRS, CDR2 YFSETQ.

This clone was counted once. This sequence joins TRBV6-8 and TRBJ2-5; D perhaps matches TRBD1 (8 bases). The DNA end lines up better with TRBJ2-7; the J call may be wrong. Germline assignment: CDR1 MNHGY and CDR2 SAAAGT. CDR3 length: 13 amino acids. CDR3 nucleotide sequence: TGTGCCAGCAGACACCACAGGGGGGGCGAGCAGTACTTC. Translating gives CASRHHRGGEQYF.

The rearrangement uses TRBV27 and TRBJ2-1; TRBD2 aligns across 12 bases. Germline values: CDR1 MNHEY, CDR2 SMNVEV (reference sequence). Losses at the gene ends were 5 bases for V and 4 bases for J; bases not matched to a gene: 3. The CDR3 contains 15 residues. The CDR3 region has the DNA TGTGCCAGCAGTACCGGGACTAGCGGGTACAATGAGCAGTTCTTC. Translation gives CASSTGTSGYNEQFF.

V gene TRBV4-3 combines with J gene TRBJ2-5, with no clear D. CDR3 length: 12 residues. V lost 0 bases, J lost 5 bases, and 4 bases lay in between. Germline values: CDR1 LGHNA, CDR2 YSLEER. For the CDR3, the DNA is TGCGCCAGCAGCCAAGATCGGGAGACCCAGTACTTC. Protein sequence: CASSQDRETQYF.

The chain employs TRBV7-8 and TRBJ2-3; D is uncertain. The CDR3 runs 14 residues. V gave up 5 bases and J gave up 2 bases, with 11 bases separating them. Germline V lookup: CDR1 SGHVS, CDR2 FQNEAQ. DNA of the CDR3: TGTGCCAGCAGCCCACAAGGATACACAGATACGCAGTATTTT. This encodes CASSPQGYTDTQYF.

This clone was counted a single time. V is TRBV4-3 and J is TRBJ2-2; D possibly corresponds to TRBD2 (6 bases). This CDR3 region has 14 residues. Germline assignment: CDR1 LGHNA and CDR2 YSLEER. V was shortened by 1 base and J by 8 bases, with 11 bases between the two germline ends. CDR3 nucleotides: TGCGCCAGCAGCCAAGTAGGCGGGATAGGGGAGCTGTTTTTT. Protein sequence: CASSQVGGIGELFF.

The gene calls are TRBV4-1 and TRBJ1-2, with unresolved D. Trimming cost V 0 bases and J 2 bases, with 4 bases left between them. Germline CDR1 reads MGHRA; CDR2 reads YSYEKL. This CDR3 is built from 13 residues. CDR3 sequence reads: CASSQDDNYGYTF. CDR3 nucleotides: TGCGCCAGCAGCCAAGATGACAACTATGGCTACACCTTC.

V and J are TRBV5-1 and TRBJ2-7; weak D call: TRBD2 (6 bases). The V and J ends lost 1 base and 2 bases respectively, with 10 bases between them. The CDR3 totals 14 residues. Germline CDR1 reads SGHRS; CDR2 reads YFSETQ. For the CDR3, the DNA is TGCGCCAGCAGCTTGTACGGGGGTACCTACGAGCAGTACTTC. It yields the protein CASSLYGGTYEQYF.

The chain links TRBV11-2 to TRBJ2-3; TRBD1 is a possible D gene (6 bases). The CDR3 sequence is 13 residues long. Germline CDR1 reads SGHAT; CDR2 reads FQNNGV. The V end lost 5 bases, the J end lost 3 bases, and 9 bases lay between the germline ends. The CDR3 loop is CASSITGTDTQYF. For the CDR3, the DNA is TGTGCCAGCAGCATTACAGGGACAGATACGCAGTATTTT.

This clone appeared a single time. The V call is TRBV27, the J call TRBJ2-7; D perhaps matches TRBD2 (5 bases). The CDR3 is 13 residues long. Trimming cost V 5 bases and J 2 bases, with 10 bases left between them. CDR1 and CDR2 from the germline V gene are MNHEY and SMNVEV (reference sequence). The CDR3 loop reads CASSVHSAYEQYF. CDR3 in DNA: TGTGCCAGCAGTGTCCATAGCGCCTACGAGCAGTACTTC.

CDR3 sequence: CASSYSAGWGEQYF. The CDR3 DNA reads as TGTGCCAGCAGTTACTCGGCAGGATGGGGCGAGCAGTACTTC. The V and J genes are TRBV6-5 and TRBJ2-7, with D unclear. V shed 0 bases and J shed 6 bases, with 12 bases lying between them. The V gene's germline CDR1 is MNHEY and CDR2 SVGAGI. This CDR3 is built from 14 residues.

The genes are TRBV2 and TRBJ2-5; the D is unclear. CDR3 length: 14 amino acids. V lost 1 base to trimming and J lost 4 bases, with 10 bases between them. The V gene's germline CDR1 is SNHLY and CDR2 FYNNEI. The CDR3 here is CASSEGFLGETQYF. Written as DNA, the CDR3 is TGTGCCAGCAGTGAAGGGTTCTTGGGAGAGACCCAGTACTTC.

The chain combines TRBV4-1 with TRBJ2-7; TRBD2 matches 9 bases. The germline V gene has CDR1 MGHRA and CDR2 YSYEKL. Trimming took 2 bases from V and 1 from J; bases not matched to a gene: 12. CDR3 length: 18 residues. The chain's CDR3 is CASSQIPPTSGASYEQYF. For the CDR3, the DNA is TGCGCCAGCAGCCAAATCCCTCCGACTAGCGGAGCTTCCTACGAGCAGTACTTC.